One and the same sample provided the 5 T cell receptor beta chains below, sequenced in a study of post-analysis software for immune sequencing data. These TCRs are of unknown antigen specificity. The library was made from cDNA and included unique molecular identifiers. TCRdb re-analysed the PCR reads in MiXCR, keeping a single row per CDR3 protein. The repertoire has hundreds of thousands of distinct CDR3 sequences, about 60% of them found once; the top ten carry about 10%. Study results and caveats: Patients showed TRBV5-6, TRBV5-1 and TRBV20-1 among about five TRBV segments more frequent than in controls.

The sequencing sample was made of blood. These receptors were obtained from a girl aged 2 to 10 with multiple sclerosis.

This clonotype has ten or more counts. The rearrangement links TRBV20-1 to TRBJ2-1, with no clear D. V lost 4 bases, J lost 7 bases, and 20 bases lay in between. The CDR3 length is 15 residues. The germline CDR1 and CDR2 sequences are DFQATT and SNEGSKA (reference sequence). CDR3 loop: CSAKEKRISVNEQFF. In DNA form, the CDR3 reads TGCAGTGCTAAAGAAAAGAGGATATCCGTAAATGAGCAGTTCTTC.

This clonotype was counted between two and nine times. The chain employs TRBV2 and TRBJ2-4; the D is unclear. Matching the DNA end better, TRBJ2-7 makes the J call doubtful. The germline CDR1 and CDR2 sequences are SNHLY and FYNNEI. This CDR3 contains 12 residues. CDR3 amino acids: CASTAVNGEQYF. CDR3 nucleotide sequence: TGTGCCAGCACGGCGGTCAACGGCGAGCAGTACTTC.

The rearrangement joins TRBV12-3 or TRBV12-4 to TRBJ1-1, with 7 bases identical to TRBD1. This CDR3 contains 15 residues. Trimming removed 6 bases from V and 3 bases from J; junction bases left unmatched: 10. CDR3 loop: CASRARGRGDTEAFF. In DNA, the CDR3 is TGTGCCAGCAGGGCAAGGGGGCGTGGGGACACTGAAGCTTTCTTT.

This rearrangement joins TRBV20-1 to TRBJ2-7; 10 nucleotides line up with TRBD2. In germline, CDR1 is DFQATT, CDR2 SNEGSKA (reference sequence). The length of the CDR3 is 15 residues. Trimming at V came to 3 bases and at J to 0 bases, leaving 5 bases not matched to a gene. CDR3 DNA sequence: TGCAGTGCTAGTACTAGCGGGGCCGGCTCCTACGAGCAGTACTTC. Translated: CSASTSGAGSYEQYF.

The sample holds a few counts of this clonotype. The rearrangement joins TRBV7-2 to TRBJ1-2, with TRBD1 identical over 12 bases. V lost 3 bases and J lost 3; bases outside the gene matches: 2. Looked up from germline, CDR1 is SGHTA and CDR2 is FQGNSA. The CDR3 sequence is 15 residues long. The chain's CDR3 is CASSLGQGAHYGYTF. The CDR3 bases are TGTGCCAGCAGCTTGGGACAGGGGGCGCACTATGGCTACACCTTC.